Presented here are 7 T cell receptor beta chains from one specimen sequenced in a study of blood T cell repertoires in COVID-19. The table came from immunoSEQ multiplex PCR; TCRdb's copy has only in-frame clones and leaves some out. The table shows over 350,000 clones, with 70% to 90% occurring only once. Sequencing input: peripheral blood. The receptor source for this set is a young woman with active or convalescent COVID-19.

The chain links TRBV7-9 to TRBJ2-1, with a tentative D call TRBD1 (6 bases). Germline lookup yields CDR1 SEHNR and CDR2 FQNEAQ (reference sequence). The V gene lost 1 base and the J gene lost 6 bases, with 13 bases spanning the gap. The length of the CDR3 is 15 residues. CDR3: CASSLVQGGPNEQFF. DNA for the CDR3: TGTGCCAGCAGCTTAGTACAGGGTGGTCCCAATGAGCAGTTCTTC.

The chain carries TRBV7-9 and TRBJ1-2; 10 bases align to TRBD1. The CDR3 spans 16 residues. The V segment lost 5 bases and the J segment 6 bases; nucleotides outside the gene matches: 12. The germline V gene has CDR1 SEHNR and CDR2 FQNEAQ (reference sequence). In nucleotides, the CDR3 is TGTGCCAGCAGCGTACGCACCGGGACAGGGGTAGATGGCTACACCTTC. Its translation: CASSVRTGTGVDGYTF.

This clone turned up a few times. CDR3 amino acids: CVRSLAGPDRGYEQYF. Written as DNA, the CDR3 is TGTGTCAGAAGCTTAGCGGGCCCGGACAGGGGTTACGAGCAGTACTTC. The genes are TRBV7-5 and TRBJ2-7; the DNA was not used to check the table's D call, TRBD1. TRBV7-5 constitutes a pseudogene. The CDR3 runs to 16 residues.

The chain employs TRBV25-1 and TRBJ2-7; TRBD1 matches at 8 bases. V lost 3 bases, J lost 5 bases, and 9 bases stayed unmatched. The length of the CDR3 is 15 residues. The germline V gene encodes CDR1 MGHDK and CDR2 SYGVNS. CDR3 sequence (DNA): TGTGCCAGCAGTGACGGACAGGGAGTAAGCGACGAGCAGTACTTC. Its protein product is CASSDGQGVSDEQYF.

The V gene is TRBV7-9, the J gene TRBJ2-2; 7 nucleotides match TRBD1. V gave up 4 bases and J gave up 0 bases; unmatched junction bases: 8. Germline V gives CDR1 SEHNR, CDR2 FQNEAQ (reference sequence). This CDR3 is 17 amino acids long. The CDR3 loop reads CASSSSLTGTNTGELFF. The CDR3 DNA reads TGTGCCAGCAGCTCTTCTCTGACAGGGACGAACACCGGGGAGCTGTTTTTT.

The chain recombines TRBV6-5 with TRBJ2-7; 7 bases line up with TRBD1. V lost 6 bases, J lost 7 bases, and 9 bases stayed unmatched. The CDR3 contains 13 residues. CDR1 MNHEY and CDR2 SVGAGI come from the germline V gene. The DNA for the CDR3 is TGTGCCAGCAGGGAGACAGGGCCGGAGGAGCAGTACTTC. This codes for CASRETGPEEQYF.

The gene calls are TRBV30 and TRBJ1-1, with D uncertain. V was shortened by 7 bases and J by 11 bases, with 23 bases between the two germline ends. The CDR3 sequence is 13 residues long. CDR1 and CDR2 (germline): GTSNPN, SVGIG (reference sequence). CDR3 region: CASASQVVAGAFF. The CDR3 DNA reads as TGTGCCTCCGCGAGTCAGGTAGTCGCGGGGGCTTTCTTT.